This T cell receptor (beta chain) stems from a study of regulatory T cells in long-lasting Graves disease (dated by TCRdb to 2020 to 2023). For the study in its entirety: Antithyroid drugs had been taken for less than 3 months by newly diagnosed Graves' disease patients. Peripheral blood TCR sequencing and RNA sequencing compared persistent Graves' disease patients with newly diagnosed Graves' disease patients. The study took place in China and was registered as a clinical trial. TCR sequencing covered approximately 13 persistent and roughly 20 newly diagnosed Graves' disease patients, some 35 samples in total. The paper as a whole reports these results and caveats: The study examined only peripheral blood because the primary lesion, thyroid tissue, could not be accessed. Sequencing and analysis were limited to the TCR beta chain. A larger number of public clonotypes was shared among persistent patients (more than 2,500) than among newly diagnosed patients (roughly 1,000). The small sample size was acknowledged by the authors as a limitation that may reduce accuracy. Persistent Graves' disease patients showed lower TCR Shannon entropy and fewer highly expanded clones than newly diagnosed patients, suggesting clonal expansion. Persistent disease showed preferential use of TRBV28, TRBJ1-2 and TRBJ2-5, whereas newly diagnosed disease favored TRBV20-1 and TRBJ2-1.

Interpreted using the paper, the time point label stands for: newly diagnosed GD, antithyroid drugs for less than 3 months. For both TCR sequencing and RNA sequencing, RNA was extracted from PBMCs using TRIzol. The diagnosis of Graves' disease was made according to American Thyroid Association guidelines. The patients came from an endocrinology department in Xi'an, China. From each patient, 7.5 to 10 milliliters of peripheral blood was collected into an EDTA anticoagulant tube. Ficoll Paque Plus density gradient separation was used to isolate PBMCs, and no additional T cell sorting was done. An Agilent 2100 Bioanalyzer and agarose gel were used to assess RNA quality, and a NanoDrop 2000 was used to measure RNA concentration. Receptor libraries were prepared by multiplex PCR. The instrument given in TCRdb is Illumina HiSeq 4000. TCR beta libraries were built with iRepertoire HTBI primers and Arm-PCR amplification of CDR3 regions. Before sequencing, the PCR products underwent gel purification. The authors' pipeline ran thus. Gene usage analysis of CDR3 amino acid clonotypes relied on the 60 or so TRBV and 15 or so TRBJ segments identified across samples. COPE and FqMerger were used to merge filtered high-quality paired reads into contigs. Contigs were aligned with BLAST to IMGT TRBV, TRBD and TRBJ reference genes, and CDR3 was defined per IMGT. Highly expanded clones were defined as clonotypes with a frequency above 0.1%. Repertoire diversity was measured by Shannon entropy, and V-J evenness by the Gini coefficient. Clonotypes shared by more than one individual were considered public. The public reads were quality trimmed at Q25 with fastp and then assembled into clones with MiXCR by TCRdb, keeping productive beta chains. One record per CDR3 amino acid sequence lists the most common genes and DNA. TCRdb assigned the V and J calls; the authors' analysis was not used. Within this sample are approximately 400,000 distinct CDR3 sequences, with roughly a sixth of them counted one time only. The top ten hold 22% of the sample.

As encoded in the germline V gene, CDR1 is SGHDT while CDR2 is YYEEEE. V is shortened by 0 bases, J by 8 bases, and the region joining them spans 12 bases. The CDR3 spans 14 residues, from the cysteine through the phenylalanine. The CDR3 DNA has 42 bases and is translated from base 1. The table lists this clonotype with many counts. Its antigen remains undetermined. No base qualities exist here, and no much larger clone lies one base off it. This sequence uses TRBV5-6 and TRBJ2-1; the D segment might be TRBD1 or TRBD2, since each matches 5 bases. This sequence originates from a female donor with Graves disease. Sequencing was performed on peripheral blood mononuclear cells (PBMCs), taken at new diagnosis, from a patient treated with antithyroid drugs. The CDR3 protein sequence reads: CASSLGAGRDEQFF. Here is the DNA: TGTGCCAGCAGCTTGGGAGCAGGGAGAGATGAGCAGTTCTTC.